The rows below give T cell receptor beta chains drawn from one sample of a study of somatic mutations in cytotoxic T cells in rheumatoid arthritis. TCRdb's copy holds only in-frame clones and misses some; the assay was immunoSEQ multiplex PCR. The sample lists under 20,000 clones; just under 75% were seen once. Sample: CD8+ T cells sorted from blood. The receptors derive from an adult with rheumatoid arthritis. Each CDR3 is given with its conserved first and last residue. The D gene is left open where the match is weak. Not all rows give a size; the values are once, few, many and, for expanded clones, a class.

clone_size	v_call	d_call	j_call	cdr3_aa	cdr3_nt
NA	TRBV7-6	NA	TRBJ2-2	CASSSNLGGGYTGELFF	TGTGCCAGCAGCTCGAACCTGGGGGGCGGCTACACCGGGGAGCTGTTTTTT
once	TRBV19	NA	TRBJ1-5	CASSIERIQPQHF	TGTGCCAGTAGTATTGAGAGAATTCAGCCCCAGCATTTT
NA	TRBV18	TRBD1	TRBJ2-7	CASSPTTGFPYEQYF	TGTGCCAGCTCACCAACGACAGGGTTCCCTTACGAGCAGTACTTC
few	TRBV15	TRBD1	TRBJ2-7	CATSSDRATYEQYF	TGTGCCACCAGCAGTGACAGGGCCACCTACGAGCAGTACTTC
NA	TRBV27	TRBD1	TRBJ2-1	CASRGTGGHNEQFF	TGTGCCAGCAGGGGGACAGGGGGCCACAATGAGCAGTTCTTC
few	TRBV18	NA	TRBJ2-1	CASSPTDSGYNEQFF	TGTGCCAGCTCACCGACGGATTCCGGTTACAATGAGCAGTTCTTC
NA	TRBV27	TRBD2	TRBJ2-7	CASSWTSTYEQYF	TGTGCCAGCAGTTGGACTAGCACCTACGAGCAGTACTTC
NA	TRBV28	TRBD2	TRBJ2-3	CASAGLITDSGRAPTDTQYF	TGTGCCAGCGCCGGACTAATAACCGATAGCGGGAGGGCCCCCACAGATACGCAGTATTTT
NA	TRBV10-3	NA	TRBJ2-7	CAISERVQEQYF	TGTGCCATCAGTGAGCGAGTCCAAGAGCAGTACTTC
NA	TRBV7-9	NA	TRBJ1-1	CASSLDKGWGTEAFF	TGTGCCAGCAGCTTAGATAAGGGTTGGGGGACTGAAGCTTTCTTT
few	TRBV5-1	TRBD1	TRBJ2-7	CASSLGQGLRYEQYF	TGCGCCAGCAGCTTGGGACAGGGGTTACGGTACGAGCAGTACTTC
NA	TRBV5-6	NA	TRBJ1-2	CASSPTRDPNYGYTF	TGTGCCAGCAGCCCAACCCGGGACCCTAACTATGGCTACACCTTC
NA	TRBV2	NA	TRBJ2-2	CASSEGTTNTGELFF	TGTGCCAGCAGTGAAGGGACAACGAACACCGGGGAGCTGTTTTTT
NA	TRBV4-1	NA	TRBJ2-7	CASSQEQGEGYEQYF	TGCGCCAGCAGCCAAGAGCAGGGGGAGGGGTACGAGCAGTACTTC
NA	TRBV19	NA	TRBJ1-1	CASNLGGGGNTEAFF	TGTGCCAGTAACCTCGGTGGAGGGGGGAACACTGAAGCTTTCTTT
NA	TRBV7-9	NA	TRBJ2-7	CASSHPGTYEQYF	TGTGCCAGCAGCCACCCAGGTACCTACGAGCAGTACTTC
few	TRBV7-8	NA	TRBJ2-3	CASSRDGGVADTQYF	TGTGCCAGCAGCCGTGACGGTGGAGTCGCAGATACGCAGTATTTT
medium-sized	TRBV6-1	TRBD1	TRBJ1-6	CASSGQGGDNSPLHF	TGTGCCAGCAGTGGACAGGGTGGCGATAATTCACCCCTCCACTTT
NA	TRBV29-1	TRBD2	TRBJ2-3	CSVVLGLADPPGAQYF	TGCAGCGTTGTACTGGGACTAGCGGACCCTCCGGGGGCGCAGTATTTT
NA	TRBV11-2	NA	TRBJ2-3	CASSQGGPGIKDTQYF	TGTGCCAGCAGCCAGGGTGGGCCGGGGATCAAGGATACGCAGTATTTT
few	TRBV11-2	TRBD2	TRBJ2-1	CASSSDSGTYNEQFF	TGTGCCAGCAGCAGCGATAGCGGGACTTACAATGAGCAGTTCTTC
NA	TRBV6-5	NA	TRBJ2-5	CASSSDGETQYF	TGTGCCAGCAGTTCCGACGGGGAGACCCAGTACTTC
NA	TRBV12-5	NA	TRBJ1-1	CASGLGGTEAFF	TGTGCTAGTGGTTTGGGGGGCACTGAAGCTTTCTTT
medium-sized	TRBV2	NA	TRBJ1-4	CASSEGSDTAGINEKLFF	TGTGCCAGCAGTGAAGGGTCGGATACGGCTGGAATTAATGAAAAACTGTTTTTT
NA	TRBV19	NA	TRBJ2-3	CASSTRAFVGTDTQYF	TGTGCCAGTAGTACGAGGGCCTTTGTGGGCACAGATACGCAGTATTTT
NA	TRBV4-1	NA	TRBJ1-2	CASSQEEGIYGYTF	TGCGCCAGCAGCCAAGAGGAGGGAATCTATGGCTACACCTTC
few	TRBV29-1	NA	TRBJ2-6	CSVAKTGANVLTF	TGCAGCGTTGCGAAAACTGGGGCCAACGTCCTGACTTTC
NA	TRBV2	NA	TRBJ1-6	CASSEALWRSPLHF	TGTGCCAGCAGCGAAGCCCTCTGGCGTTCACCCCTCCACTTT
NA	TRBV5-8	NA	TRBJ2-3	CASSLVQAGVTDTQYF	TGTGCCAGCAGCTTGGTTCAGGCTGGGGTCACAGATACGCAGTATTTT
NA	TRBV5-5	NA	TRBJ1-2	CASSQEIYYGYTF	TGTGCCAGCAGCCAGGAGATTTACTATGGCTACACCTTC
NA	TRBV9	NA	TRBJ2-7	CASSVAPAASYEQYF	TGTGCCAGCAGCGTAGCCCCAGCGGCATCCTACGAGCAGTACTTC
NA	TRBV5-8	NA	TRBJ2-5	CASTRSEGSYETQYF	TGTGCCAGCACCCGTTCGGAGGGTTCGTATGAGACCCAGTACTTC
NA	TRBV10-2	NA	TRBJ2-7	CSVGEYEQYF	TGCTCCGTTGGAGAGTACGAGCAGTACTTC
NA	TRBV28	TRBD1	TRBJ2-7	CASSPTGQVHEQYF	TGTGCCAGCAGTCCGACGGGACAGGTTCACGAGCAGTACTTC
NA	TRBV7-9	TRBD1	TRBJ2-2	CASSPLPGQTNTGELFF	TGTGCCAGCAGCCCTTTGCCGGGACAGACGAACACCGGGGAGCTGTTTTTT
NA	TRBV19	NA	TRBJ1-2	CASSSGPYGYTF	TGTGCCAGTAGCTCGGGGCCTTATGGCTACACCTTC
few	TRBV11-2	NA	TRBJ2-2	CASSLVATGELFF	TGTGCCAGCAGCTTAGTGGCCACCGGGGAGCTGTTTTTT
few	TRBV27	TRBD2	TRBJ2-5	CASSPDSSGEETQYF	TGTGCCAGCAGCCCAGACTCCAGCGGGGAGGAGACCCAGTACTTC
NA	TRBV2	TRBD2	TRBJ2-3	CASTRDYQNTDTQYF	TGTGCCAGCACCCGGGACTACCAAAACACAGATACGCAGTATTTT
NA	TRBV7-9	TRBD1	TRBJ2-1	CASSSGQGKYNEQFF	TGTGCCAGCAGCTCAGGACAGGGGAAATACAATGAGCAGTTCTTC
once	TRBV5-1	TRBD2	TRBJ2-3	CASSLGLAGPTDTQYF	TGCGCCAGCAGCCTGGGACTAGCGGGACCCACAGATACGCAGTATTTT
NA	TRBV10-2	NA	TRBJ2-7	CASRSGPTYEQYF	TGCGCCAGCAGGAGCGGACCCACCTACGAGCAGTACTTC
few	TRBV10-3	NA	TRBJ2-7	CAIGLTESYEQYF	TGTGCCATCGGCTTGACAGAATCCTACGAGCAGTACTTC
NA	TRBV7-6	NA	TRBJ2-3	CASSLGTQNTQYF	TGTGCCAGCAGCTTAGGGACACAGAATACGCAGTATTTT
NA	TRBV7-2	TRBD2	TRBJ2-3	CASSSTVASGGATDTQYF	TGTGCCAGCAGCTCTACGGTGGCTAGCGGGGGGGCCACAGATACGCAGTATTTT